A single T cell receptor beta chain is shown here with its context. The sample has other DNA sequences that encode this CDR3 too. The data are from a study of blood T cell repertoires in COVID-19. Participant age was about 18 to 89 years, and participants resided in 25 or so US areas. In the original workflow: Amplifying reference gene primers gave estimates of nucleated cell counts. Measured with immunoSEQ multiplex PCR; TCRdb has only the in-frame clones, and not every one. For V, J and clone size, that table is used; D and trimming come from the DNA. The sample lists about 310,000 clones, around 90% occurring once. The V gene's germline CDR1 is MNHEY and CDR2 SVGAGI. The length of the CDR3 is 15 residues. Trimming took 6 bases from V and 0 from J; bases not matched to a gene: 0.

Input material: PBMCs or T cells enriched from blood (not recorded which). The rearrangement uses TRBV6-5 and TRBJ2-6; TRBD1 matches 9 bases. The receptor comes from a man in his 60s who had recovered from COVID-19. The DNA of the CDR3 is TGTGCCAGCAGGACAGGGGGCTCTGGGGCCAACGTCCTGACTTTC. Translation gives CASRTGGSGANVLTF.